This T cell receptor beta chain was captured in a study of blood T cell repertoires in COVID-19. Across the study: Acute-phase and convalescent COVID-19 samples originated in the United States, Italy and Spain. T cells, B-cell-depleted T cells, or PBMCs supplied cDNA or gDNA.

The CDR3 is 15 residues long. Losses at the gene ends were 4 bases for V and 7 bases for J; bases not matched to a gene: 5. Methods used by the authors: For nucleated cells, counts were estimated from reference gene primer amplification. Sequencing used immunoSEQ multiplex PCR; TCRdb keeps in-frame clones, though not all of them. V, J and clone size reflect that table, while D and trimming were determined from the DNA. The profile covers under 20,000 clones, with 80% to 90% appearing a single time and 3% to 3.5% taken by the ten largest. The chain couples TRBV5-3 to TRBJ2-4, with 13 bases that match TRBD2. TRBV5-3 qualifies as an ORF whose function is uncertain. This TCR was sampled from a human donor in a cohort sampled during active COVID-19. Sequenced: peripheral blood. The CDR3 region has the DNA TGTGCCAGAAGCATGGGACTAGCGGGATTCAACATTCAGTACTTC. Encoded protein: CARSMGLAGFNIQYF.